What follows are 11 T cell receptor beta chains derived from one specimen sequenced in a study of cytomegalovirus exposure and HLA in healthy donors. Produced via immunoSEQ multiplex PCR; TCRdb's table is partial and in-frame only. The sample holds 280,000 or so clones; 88% are singletons and the top ten take approximately 0.94%. The sample was PBMCs. These receptors were collected from a young woman in good health and CMV-seronegative.

This clone was seen once. The chain is built from TRBV2 and TRBJ2-7; 7 bases agree with TRBD2. The ends lost 10 bases at V and 0 bases at J; junction bases unmatched: 12. The CDR3 sequence is 15 residues long. CDR1 is SNHLY, CDR2 FYNNEI, per germline. CDR3 sequence reads: CAIPASASGSYEQYF. The CDR3, as DNA: TGTGCCATCCCAGCATCGGCTAGCGGCTCCTACGAGCAGTACTTC.

The genes are TRBV6-5 and TRBJ2-7; D remains unclear. The V gene's germline CDR1 is MNHEY and CDR2 SVGAGI. Trimming shortened V by 4 bases and J by 2 bases, and 9 bases separated the two germline ends. The CDR3 consists of 13 residues. The DNA of the CDR3 is TGTGCCAGCAGTTCCCCAGTAACCTACGAGCAGTACTTC. This codes for CASSSPVTYEQYF.

This clone was found a few times. The gene calls are TRBV30 and TRBJ2-7; 7 bases are a match to TRBD2. This CDR3 is 13 amino acids long. The V gene end was trimmed by 5 bases and the J gene end by 0 bases; junction bases not matched to a gene: 4. CDR1 and CDR2 (germline): GTSNPN, SVGIG (reference sequence). The CDR3 DNA is TGTGCCTGGGGGGAGGGGACCTCCTACGAGCAGTACTTC. It yields the protein CAWGEGTSYEQYF.

V gene TRBV27 combines with J gene TRBJ2-1; 11 bases line up with TRBD2. The CDR3 is 16 amino acids. From germline, CDR1 is MNHEY and CDR2 SMNVEV (reference sequence). V was clipped by 8 bases and J by 0 bases; unmatched bases: 6. The CDR3 bases are TGTGCCAGCGCTCTAGCGGGAGGCCGCTCCTACAATGAGCAGTTCTTC. This translates into CASALAGGRSYNEQFF.

The chain recombines TRBV19 with TRBJ1-5; D unclear. Per germline, CDR1 LNHDA and CDR2 SQIVND (reference sequence). Trimming left V 4 bases short and J 2 bases short, with 9 bases between. The CDR3 loop spans 14 amino acids. CDR3 DNA sequence: TGTGCCAGTAGTACCGAGGGAGGCAATCAGCCCCAGCATTTT. Amino acid sequence: CASSTEGGNQPQHF.

This chain joins TRBV15 and TRBJ2-5; TRBD1 aligns across 9 bases. Germline CDR1 reads LNHNV; CDR2 reads YYDKDF (reference sequence). The length of the CDR3 is 21 residues. Losses at the gene ends were 0 bases for V and 4 bases for J; bases not matched to a gene: 21. CDR3 in amino acids: CATSRESVEWGTGGRPETQYF. The CDR3 nucleotides are TGTGCCACCAGCAGAGAATCTGTTGAGTGGGGAACAGGGGGCCGTCCAGAGACCCAGTACTTC.

The chain uses TRBV9 and TRBJ2-1; tentative D call: TRBD2 (6 bases). This CDR3 is built from 13 residues. Trimming cost V 0 bases and J 6 bases, with 7 bases left between them. The V gene's germline CDR1 is SGDLS and CDR2 YYNGEE. The CDR3 DNA sequence: TGTGCCAGCAGCGTAGTTAGCGGCAATGAGCAGTTCTTC. Its protein product is CASSVVSGNEQFF.

The chain is built from TRBV25-1 and TRBJ2-1; TRBD2 aligns across 9 bases. Germline V gives CDR1 MGHDK, CDR2 SYGVNS. Trimming cost V 3 bases and J 3 bases; bases outside gene matches: 6. This CDR3 has 16 amino acids. DNA for the CDR3: TGTGCCAGCAGTGATCGGGGACTAGCAAACTACAATGAGCAGTTCTTC. This codes for CASSDRGLANYNEQFF.

This chain connects TRBV12-5 to TRBJ2-3; maybe TRBD2 (7 bases). The length of the CDR3 is 15 residues. The germline V and J ends were trimmed by 7 bases and 6 bases, with 20 bases remaining between them. Germline V gene sequence: CDR1 LGHNT, CDR2 FRNRAP. CDR3 sequence reads: CASAQGLDRTDTQYF. CDR3 bases: TGTGCTAGTGCCCAAGGACTAGACAGGACTGATACGCAGTATTTT.

The rearrangement uses TRBV2 and TRBJ1-5; D might be TRBD1 (5 bases). Looked up from germline, CDR1 is SNHLY and CDR2 is FYNNEI. V lost 6 bases and J 5 bases, leaving 17 bases between the germline ends. This CDR3 region has 15 residues. The CDR3 spells CASRPMDTRYQPQHF. Written as DNA, the CDR3 is TGTGCCAGCAGACCGATGGACACCCGATATCAGCCCCAGCATTTT.

J is TRBJ2-7 and V is TRBV2, with D hard to call. The CDR3 sequence is 16 residues long. Germline V gene sequence: CDR1 SNHLY, CDR2 FYNNEI. The germline V and J ends were trimmed by 7 bases and 3 bases, with 22 bases remaining between them. In nucleotides, the CDR3 is TGTGCCAGCACTATACGTCTGCCTCCTCCTGGCTACGAGCAGTACTTC. This sequence encodes CASTIRLPPPGYEQYF.